The rows below give T cell receptor beta chains drawn from one sample of a study of blood T cell repertoires in COVID-19. The method was immunoSEQ multiplex PCR; TCRdb's version includes in-frame clones alone and lacks a portion of them. The sample records about 61,000 clones, 70% to 90% being singletons. Sample: peripheral blood. Source of these receptors: a man between 65 and 85 years old with acute or convalescent COVID-19. CDR3s include the opening cysteine and the closing phenylalanine or tryptophan. Each record gives: CDR3 protein, CDR3 DNA, D gene, clone size, J gene, V gene. A D gene is named only where the DNA matches it firmly. Some rows mark clone size as missing; the rest say once, few, many or name a class of expanded clone.

CASSAITLTDTQYF TGTGCCAGTAGTGCCATAACTCTGACAGATACGCAGTATTTT NA once TRBJ2-3 TRBV19
CASSLAGQGFGYTF TGTGCCAGCAGCTTAGCAGGCCAGGGGTTTGGCTACACCTTC NA NA TRBJ1-2 TRBV7-2
CASSRWLAGGPGNTDTQYF TGTGCCAGCAGCCGGTGGCTAGCGGGGGGGCCGGGGAACACAGATACGCAGTATTTT TRBD2 few TRBJ2-3 TRBV3-1/TRBV3-2
CASSRQYTGELFF TGTGCCAGCAGCCGACAGTACACCGGGGAGCTGTTTTTT NA NA TRBJ2-2 TRBV11-2
CASSQDPGTDTQYF TGTGCCAGCAGCCAAGATCCCGGCACAGATACGCAGTATTTT NA NA TRBJ2-3 TRBV3-1/TRBV3-2
CASSLTRVLEKLFF TGTGCCAGCAGTTTGACCAGGGTTTTAGAAAAACTGTTTTTT NA NA TRBJ1-4 TRBV27
CATSRGISTDTQYF TGTGCCACCAGTCGCGGAATTAGCACAGATACGCAGTATTTT NA NA TRBJ2-3 TRBV24-1
CASSEVPTGRGFF TGTGCCAGCAGTGAAGTGCCAACAGGGCGCGGGTTCTTC NA NA TRBJ2-1 TRBV2
CASRGQHYQPQHF TGTGCCAGCAGAGGACAGCATTATCAGCCCCAGCATTTT NA NA TRBJ1-5 TRBV6-5
CASSLVGLAGETQYF TGTGCCAGCAGCTTAGTGGGACTAGCGGGGGAGACCCAGTACTTC TRBD2 NA TRBJ2-5 TRBV7-2
CASSQDRMAGDEQFF TGCGCCAGCAGCCAAGATCGAATGGCGGGGGATGAGCAGTTCTTC TRBD2 NA TRBJ2-1 TRBV4-1
CASSLGQGLDGETQYF TGTGCCAGCAGCTTAGGGCAGGGACTGGATGGTGAGACCCAGTACTTC NA NA TRBJ2-5 TRBV7-9
CASSRTQGSDTQYF TGTGCCAGCTCACGCACACAGGGGTCAGATACGCAGTATTTT TRBD1 NA TRBJ2-3 TRBV18
CASSSGFTDTQYF TGTGCCAGCAGCTCCGGGTTTACAGATACGCAGTATTTT NA NA TRBJ2-3 TRBV11-2
CASSLSAGGRDTQYF TGCGCCAGCAGCTTATCCGCAGGGGGCCGGGATACGCAGTATTTT TRBD1 once TRBJ2-3 TRBV5-1
CASSAGVYGTQYF TGTGCCAGCAGCGCTGGAGTCTACGGGACCCAGTACTTC NA NA TRBJ2-5 TRBV7-3
CASSFSGLSYEQYF TGTGCCAGCAGCTTTTCAGGACTCTCCTACGAGCAGTACTTC NA NA TRBJ2-7 TRBV7-8
CASSLLADRNTGELFF TGTGCCAGCTCACTCCTCGCCGACAGGAACACCGGGGAGCTGTTTTTT NA NA TRBJ2-2 TRBV18
CASQTTASTDTQYF TGTGCCAGCCAAACGACTGCTTCCACAGATACGCAGTATTTT NA NA TRBJ2-3 TRBV7-6
CASSLRTGDGYTF TGTGCCAGCAGTTTACGGACAGGGGATGGCTACACCTTC TRBD1 NA TRBJ1-2 TRBV28
CASSVLGQPSSGANVLTF TGTGCCAGCTCAGTTCTGGGACAGCCTAGCTCTGGGGCCAACGTCCTGACTTTC TRBD1 NA TRBJ2-6 TRBV18
CASRQGSSYEKLFF TGTGCCAGCAGGCAGGGGTCTAGTTATGAAAAACTGTTTTTT NA NA TRBJ1-4 TRBV25-1
CASSIGQESEAFF TGTGCCAGTAGTATAGGACAGGAATCTGAAGCTTTCTTT NA NA TRBJ1-1 TRBV19
CASSLGLASYNEQFF TGCGCCAGCAGCCTGGGACTAGCCTCCTACAATGAGCAGTTCTTC TRBD2 NA TRBJ2-1 TRBV5-1
CASSPGGTGDNSPLHF TGTGCCAGCAGCCCGGGGGGGACAGGGGATAATTCACCCCTCCACTTT TRBD1 NA TRBJ1-6 TRBV5-4
CASSLGLAGNNEQFF TGCGCCAGCAGCTTGGGACTAGCGGGGAACAATGAGCAGTTCTTC TRBD2 NA TRBJ2-1 TRBV5-1
CSVVAGGTYEQYF TGCAGCGTTGTAGCGGGGGGAACCTACGAGCAGTACTTC TRBD2 NA TRBJ2-7 TRBV29-1
CATSGRGTADEQFF TGTGCCACCAGTGGCCGAGGGACAGCGGATGAGCAGTTCTTC TRBD1 NA TRBJ2-1 TRBV24-1
CASSSGGANTGELFF TGTGCCAGCAGTTCCGGCGGGGCAAACACCGGGGAGCTGTTTTTT NA NA TRBJ2-2 TRBV6-2/TRBV6-3
CASRFLGGQPQHF TGTGCCAGCAGGTTTTTGGGGGGTCAGCCCCAGCATTTT NA NA TRBJ1-5 TRBV28
CASSPDRNGGELFF TGTGCCAGCAGCCCCGACAGGAATGGCGGGGAGCTGTTTTTT NA NA TRBJ2-2 TRBV6-4
CASRRQGGTSGYTF TGTGCCAGCAGGAGACAGGGGGGAACATCTGGCTACACCTTC TRBD1 NA TRBJ1-2 TRBV6-5
CASSEMVTGWYNEQFF TGTGCCAGCAGTGAAATGGTGACAGGGTGGTACAATGAGCAGTTCTTC TRBD1 NA TRBJ2-1 TRBV6-1
CASSATDSYNEQFF TGCGCCAGCAGCGCGACTGATTCCTACAATGAGCAGTTCTTC NA medium-sized TRBJ2-1 TRBV5-1
CASSSSGYNEQFF TGTGCCAGCAGCTCTAGCGGATACAATGAGCAGTTCTTC TRBD2 NA TRBJ2-1 TRBV7-2
CASSRPTSGGAQTQYF TGTGCCAGCAGCCGCCCGACTAGCGGGGGGGCCCAGACCCAGTACTTC TRBD2 NA TRBJ2-5 TRBV3-1/TRBV3-2
CASTPGGQLGNQPQHF TGTGCCAGCACCCCAGGCGGGCAACTAGGCAATCAGCCCCAGCATTTT NA NA TRBJ1-5 TRBV28
CASSGGGETQYF TGTGCCAGCAGCGGAGGCGGCGAGACCCAGTACTTC NA once TRBJ2-5 TRBV9
CASSPMGLAGGRDTDTQYF TGTGCCAGCAGCCCGATGGGACTAGCGGGGGGGCGGGACACAGATACGCAGTATTTT TRBD2 NA TRBJ2-3 TRBV28
CAISEQGTVSMSEQYF TGTGCCATCAGTGAGCAGGGGACAGTCTCGATGTCCGAGCAGTACTTC TRBD1 NA TRBJ2-7 TRBV10-3
CASSLDPLRVSGGMSHGYTF TGTGCCAGCAGCTTAGATCCCCTACGAGTTTCGGGAGGGATGAGTCATGGCTACACCTTC NA NA TRBJ1-2 TRBV11-2
CASGLAPGTGGHEQYF TGTGCTAGTGGTTTGGCGCCTGGGACAGGGGGCCACGAGCAGTACTTC TRBD1 NA TRBJ2-7 TRBV12-5
CASSQGLGGNSPLHF TGTGCCAGCAGCCAGGGTTTGGGGGGAAATTCACCCCTCCACTTT NA few TRBJ1-6 TRBV6-5
CASSVRDSGNTIYF TGTGCCAGCAGCGTCAGGGACTCTGGAAACACCATATATTTT NA NA TRBJ1-3 TRBV9
CATSPESRGFHEQYF TGTGCCACCAGCCCAGAAAGTCGAGGTTTCCACGAGCAGTACTTC NA NA TRBJ2-7 TRBV15
CASSTTGPFGETQYF TGTGCCAGTAGCACGACAGGGCCCTTCGGAGAGACCCAGTACTTC TRBD1 NA TRBJ2-5 TRBV19
CASRQTGNEQFF TGCGCCAGCAGGCAAACGGGCAATGAGCAGTTCTTC NA NA TRBJ2-1 TRBV5-1
CASSPPGQSPSPLHF TGTGCCAGCTCACCACCGGGACAGTCACCTTCACCCCTCCACTTT TRBD1 NA TRBJ1-6 TRBV18
CASAGTGHSYEQYF TGTGCCAGTGCCGGGACAGGTCATTCCTACGAGCAGTACTTC TRBD1 NA TRBJ2-7 TRBV19
CASAVRTGVSPLHF TGTGCCAGTGCGGTGAGGACAGGGGTATCACCCCTCCACTTT TRBD1 NA TRBJ1-6 TRBV19
CATSSTQGAEQFF TGTGCCACCAGCAGTACCCAGGGGGCTGAGCAGTTCTTC TRBD1 NA TRBJ2-1 TRBV15